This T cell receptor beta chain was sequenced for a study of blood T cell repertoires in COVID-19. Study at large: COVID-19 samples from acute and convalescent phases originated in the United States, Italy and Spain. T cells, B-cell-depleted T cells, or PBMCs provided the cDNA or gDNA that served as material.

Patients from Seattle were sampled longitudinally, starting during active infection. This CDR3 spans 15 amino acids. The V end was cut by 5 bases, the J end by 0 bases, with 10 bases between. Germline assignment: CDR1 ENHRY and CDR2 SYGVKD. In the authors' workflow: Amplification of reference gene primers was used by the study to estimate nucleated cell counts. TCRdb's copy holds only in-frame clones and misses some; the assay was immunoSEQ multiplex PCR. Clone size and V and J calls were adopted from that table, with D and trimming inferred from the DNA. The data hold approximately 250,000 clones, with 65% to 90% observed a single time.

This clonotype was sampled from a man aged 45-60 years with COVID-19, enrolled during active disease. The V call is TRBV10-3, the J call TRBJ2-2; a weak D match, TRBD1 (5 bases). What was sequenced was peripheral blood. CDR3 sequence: CAISQDRTNTGELFF. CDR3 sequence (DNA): TGTGCCATCAGTCAAGACAGAACGAACACCGGGGAGCTGTTTTTT.